Presented here are 2 T cell receptor beta chains from one specimen sequenced in a study of technical replicates of blood from a few donors. The method was immunoSEQ multiplex PCR; TCRdb's version includes in-frame clones alone and lacks a portion of them. The sample has 60,000 to 90,000 clones; approximately 97% are singletons. The source material was T cells isolated from PBMCs. The receptors were sampled from a human donor in good health.

The chain couples TRBV7-2 to TRBJ2-3; TRBD2 agrees at 9 bases. CDR1 SGHTA and CDR2 FQGNSA come from the germline V gene. The CDR3 has 17 amino acids. The V gene end was trimmed by 3 bases and the J gene end by 2 bases; junction bases not matched to a gene: 9. The CDR3 nucleotides are TGTGCCAGCAGCTTTGGCCCGACTAGCGGATTCACAGATACGCAGTATTTT. Amino acids: CASSFGPTSGFTDTQYF.

This sequence joins TRBV5-6 and TRBJ2-1, with D maybe TRBD1 (6 bases). V lost 1 base to trimming and J lost 5 bases, with 7 bases between them. The CDR3 loop spans 13 amino acids. Germline V CDR1 and CDR2: SGHDT, YYEEEE. This CDR3 is CASSLTGNNEQFF. The CDR3 region has the DNA TGTGCCAGCAGCTTGACAGGGAACAATGAGCAGTTCTTC.